Listed here are 2 T cell receptor beta chains from one sample, sequenced in a study of T cells in Graves' hyperthyroidism and ophthalmopathy. Amplified TCR beta CDR3 regions derived from RNA transcripts. With the HTBI primer set, the TCR CDR3 went through a first round of RT-PCR. TCRdb called the multiplex PCR reads again in MiXCR, with one record for every CDR3 protein. The table shows hundreds of thousands of distinct CDR3 sequences, with around 13% occurring only once. Specimen: blood. The source of these receptors is a woman under 30 with Graves' hyperthyroidism.

This chain joins TRBV6-1 and TRBJ2-3; 7 nucleotides line up with TRBD2. This CDR3 comprises 14 residues. Germline CDR1 is MNHNS and CDR2 is SASEGT. The junction had 5 bases not matched to a gene; V was cut back by 6 bases and J by 2 bases. The CDR3 loop reads CASSGGRVTDTQYF. The CDR3 region has the DNA TGTGCCAGCAGCGGAGGGAGGGTCACAGATACGCAGTATTTT.

The chain couples TRBV6-1 to TRBJ2-1; D gene ambiguous. The J call is uncertain, as TRBJ2-7 better fits the DNA end. This CDR3 contains 14 residues. CDR1 is MNHNS and CDR2 is SASEGT in the germline V gene. The CDR3 sequence is CASSWLVGSNEQYF. DNA for the CDR3: TGTGCCAGCAGCTGGTTAGTGGGCAGCAATGAGCAGTACTTC.